These 3 T cell receptor beta chains share one sample of origin, sequenced in a study of cytomegalovirus exposure and HLA in healthy donors. The PCR had 60 Vbeta and 13 Jbeta primers. The assay was immunoSEQ multiplex PCR, and TCRdb's table has in-frame clones only and misses some. The sample shows 150,000 to 180,000 clones, approximately 80% of them seen only once. The material sequenced was PBMCs. These receptor sequences come from a man in his thirties or forties in good health and CMV-seropositive.

The chain recombines TRBV6-5 with TRBJ2-7, with D tentatively TRBD1 (6 bases). The CDR3 totals 12 residues. V lost 8 bases and J 4 bases, leaving 12 bases between the germline ends. CDR1 and CDR2 from the germline V gene are MNHEY and SVGAGI. This CDR3 reads CASEGQGYEQYF. In DNA form, the CDR3 reads TGTGCCAGCGAGGGGCAGGGGTACGAGCAGTACTTC.

J is TRBJ2-7 and V is TRBV7-9; 7 nucleotides line up with TRBD2. The V gene end was trimmed by 3 bases and the J gene end by 5 bases; junction bases not matched to a gene: 4. CDR1 and CDR2 from the germline V gene are SEHNR and FQNEAQ (reference sequence). This CDR3 comprises 13 residues. DNA for the CDR3: TGTGCCAGCAGCTTGTCTGGGACTAACGAGCAGTACTTC. As protein: CASSLSGTNEQYF.

This sequence joins TRBV25-1 and TRBJ1-3; D uncertain. This CDR3 has 14 amino acids. CDR1 and CDR2 (germline): MGHDK, SYGVNS. The V end lost 4 bases, the J end lost 3 bases, and 10 bases lay between the germline ends. CDR3 sequence: CASSVVGSGNTIYF. In DNA form, the CDR3 reads TGTGCCAGCAGTGTCGTGGGGAGTGGAAACACCATATATTTT.